These 23 T cell receptor beta chains share one sample of origin, sequenced in a study of vaccination and CD4 T cells after COVID-19. As to treatment: roughly 11-day PBMC culture with coronavirus spike peptide pools or control peptides (ViraFEST assay). The antigens of these receptors remain unknown. Cultured CD4+ T cell DNA was sequenced using the Oncomine TCR Beta short-read assay. TCRdb independently ran MiXCR on the PCR reads; one entry per CDR3 protein. The table has 15,000 to 20,000 distinct CDR3 sequences, around 30% seen once. What was sequenced was cultured CD4+ T cells from blood. The receptor source for this set is a human donor with COVID-19.

This clonotype was observed a handful of times. This CDR3 is CSARDQRINTEAFF. CDR3 nucleotide sequence: TGCAGTGCTAGAGACCAGAGAATTAACACTGAAGCTTTCTTT. This chain joins TRBV20-1 and TRBJ1-1; D uncertain. The germline gives CDR1 DFQATT, CDR2 SNEGSKA (reference sequence). Deletions cut 0 bases from V and 2 bases from J, with 10 bases between. This CDR3 has 14 residues.

This clonotype turned up a few times. The chain has TRBV7-3 and TRBJ1-1, with D perhaps matching TRBD1 (5 bases). V gave up 5 bases and J gave up 0 bases, with 7 bases separating them. The germline gives CDR1 SGHTA, CDR2 FQGTGA. This CDR3 region has 13 residues. CDR3 amino acids: CASSPTVNTEAFF. The CDR3 DNA reads as TGTGCCAGCAGCCCGACAGTGAACACTGAAGCTTTCTTT.

This chain joins TRBV7-2 and TRBJ2-1, with D possibly being TRBD2 (7 bases). V lost 6 bases, J lost 2 bases, and 14 bases lay in between. Germline loops: CDR1 SGHTA, CDR2 FQGNSA. The CDR3 sequence is 15 residues long. CDR3 in amino acids: CASSQAGAAYNEQFF. CDR3 in DNA: TGTGCCAGCAGTCAGGCGGGGGCCGCCTACAATGAGCAGTTCTTC.

A few counts support this clonotype. V and J are TRBV7-9 and TRBJ1-4; D uncertain. The CDR3 loop spans 12 amino acids. CDR1 is SEHNR, CDR2 FQNEAQ, per germline (reference sequence). Between the trimmed V and J ends, which lost 3 bases and 6 bases, there was a span of 5 bases. The CDR3 is CASSFGDEKLFF. CDR3 sequence (DNA): TGTGCCAGCAGCTTCGGTGATGAAAAACTGTTTTTT.

This clonotype has only a few counts. The chain is built from TRBV28 and TRBJ1-2; TRBD1 matches at 8 bases. V was pared by 6 bases and J by 8 bases, with 8 bases of the junction left unmatched. The CDR3 loop spans 13 amino acids. Germline CDR1 and CDR2: MDHEN and SYDVKM. This CDR3 reads CASSLDRARGYTF. The CDR3, as DNA: TGTGCCAGCAGCCTGGACAGGGCGAGGGGCTACACCTTC.

The chain couples TRBV4-3 to TRBJ2-3, with 7 bases identical to TRBD2. J was trimmed by 6 bases and V by 0 bases; bases with no gene match: 9. The CDR3 contains 16 residues. In germline, CDR1 is LGHNA, CDR2 YSLEER. In nucleotides, the CDR3 is TGCGCCAGCAGCCAAGATCGGGCGGGGGATGTGGATACGCAGTATTTT. Its protein product is CASSQDRAGDVDTQYF.

This clonotype was observed a few times. The chain combines TRBV6-5 with TRBJ2-3, with 8 nucleotides matching TRBD2. Germline V lookup: CDR1 MNHEY, CDR2 SVGAGI. The CDR3 spans 15 residues. Trimming took 4 bases from V and 3 from J; bases not matched to a gene: 6. The CDR3 sequence: CASSFGAGATDTQYF. Here the CDR3 DNA reads TGTGCCAGCAGTTTTGGAGCGGGGGCTACAGATACGCAGTATTTT.

This clonotype has only a few counts. V gene TRBV10-3 combines with J gene TRBJ1-6; 7 positions match TRBD1. After removal of 0 bases from V and 7 bases from J, the junction contained 6 bases not matched to a gene. The V gene's germline CDR1 is ENHRY and CDR2 SYGVKD. The CDR3 covers 16 residues. Written as DNA, the CDR3 is TGTGCCATCAGTGAGTCGATACAGGGGAAGAATTCACCCCTCCACTTT. Its protein product is CAISESIQGKNSPLHF.

There are a few counts of this clonotype. This chain joins TRBV7-6 and TRBJ1-3; perhaps TRBD1 as D (5 bases). Germline loops: CDR1 SGHVS, CDR2 FNYEAQ. The CDR3 length is 14 residues. With 10 bases removed from V and 0 bases from J, the gap between germline ends came to 13 bases. Here the CDR3 DNA reads TGTGCCACCTCGGAGGGACGCTCTGGAAACACCATATATTTT. Encoded protein: CATSEGRSGNTIYF.

This clonotype was picked up a small number of times. This chain joins TRBV7-2 and TRBJ1-5; 8 bases align to TRBD1. Germline lookup yields CDR1 SGHTA and CDR2 FQGNSA. The CDR3 spans 14 residues. V lost 6 bases and J lost 2; bases outside the gene matches: 3. Here the CDR3 reads CASRSGGGNQPQHF. DNA for the CDR3: TGTGCCAGCAGGTCAGGGGGCGGCAATCAGCCCCAGCATTTT.

The V call is TRBV5-1, the J call TRBJ2-3; 7 bases agree with TRBD2. The V gene's germline CDR1 is SGHRS and CDR2 YFSETQ. The CDR3 sequence is 14 residues long. J gave up 5 bases and V 4 bases, and 7 bases lay outside the gene matches. The CDR3 region is CASSGGGEGDTQYF. In DNA form, the CDR3 reads TGCGCCAGCAGCGGAGGAGGGGAGGGAGATACGCAGTATTTT. Full variable domain (outside the CDR3, taken from reference TRBV5-1 and TRBJ2-3): KAGVTQTPRYLIKTRGQQVTLSCSPISGHRSVSWYQQTPGQGLQFLFEYFSETQRNKGNFPGRFSGRQFSNSRSEMNVSTLELGDSALYLCASSGGGEGDTQYFGPGTRLTVL.

The rearrangement joins TRBV7-3 to TRBJ2-1; D tentatively reads TRBD1 or TRBD2 (6 bases each). Trimming shortened V by 5 bases and J by 12 bases, and 17 bases separated the two germline ends. The germline V gene has CDR1 SGHTA and CDR2 FQGTGA. The CDR3 is made up of 13 amino acids. As DNA, the CDR3 is TGTGCCAGCAGCCTCGCCGGGGGCCTTGGGCAGTTCTTC. The encoded protein is CASSLAGGLGQFF.

This chain connects TRBV12-3 or TRBV12-4 to TRBJ2-5; D unclear. V dropped 3 bases and J dropped 5 bases, with 4 bases sitting between them. CDR3 size: 11 residues. In DNA form, the CDR3 reads TGTGCCAGCAGTTTTGGGGAGACCCAGTACTTC. This sequence encodes CASSFGETQYF.

The J gene is TRBJ2-5, the V gene TRBV20-1; D is unresolved. Germline V CDR1 and CDR2: DFQATT, SNEGSKA (reference sequence). This CDR3 is 16 amino acids long. Trimming removed 0 bases from V and 5 bases from J, with 19 bases in between. The CDR3 DNA sequence: TGCAGTGCTAGAGATCTGGTTAGATCGTGGCCGGAGACCCAGTACTTC. It codes for CSARDLVRSWPETQYF.

This clonotype was found a few times. The chain is built from TRBV19 and TRBJ2-1, with D tentatively TRBD1 or TRBD2 (5 bases each). The germline CDR1 and CDR2 sequences are LNHDA and SQIVND (reference sequence). The CDR3 covers 15 residues. Trimming cost V 6 bases and J 9 bases, with 21 bases left between them. DNA for the CDR3: TGTGCCAGTAGGGATGGTTCGTTGGGGACGGCTGAGCAGTTCTTC. Encoded protein: CASRDGSLGTAEQFF.

This sequence joins TRBV6-1 and TRBJ2-7; D gene unclear. Per the germline V gene, CDR1 is MNHNS and CDR2 is SASEGT. Trimming stripped 7 bases from V and 0 bases from J, with 4 bases between. The CDR3 totals 11 residues. The CDR3 reads CASTSSYEQYF. CDR3 in DNA: TGTGCCAGCACCTCCTCCTACGAGCAGTACTTC.

The genes are TRBV10-2 and TRBJ2-2; 13 bases align to TRBD2. Trimming cost V 7 bases and J 8 bases; bases outside gene matches: 7. CDR1 and CDR2 (germline): WSHSY, SAAADI. This CDR3 is 15 amino acids long. This CDR3 is CASTRLAGGTGELFF. The CDR3 DNA reads TGCGCCAGCACCAGACTAGCGGGGGGAACGGGGGAGCTGTTTTTT.

The CDR3 DNA is TGTGCCAGCAGTCCCCCTCCTGGGGGCGGCGAGCAGTACTTC. Translating gives CASSPPPGGGEQYF. The chain couples TRBV6-1 to TRBJ2-7, with D possibly being TRBD1 (6 bases). The CDR3 runs to 14 residues. Germline CDR1 MNHNS, CDR2 SASEGT. V shed 5 bases and J shed 6 bases, with 17 bases lying between them.

This clonotype was counted only a few times. The chain carries TRBV5-1 and TRBJ1-2; the D gene is possibly TRBD1 (6 bases). Per germline, CDR1 SGHRS and CDR2 YFSETQ. The germline V and J ends were trimmed by 2 bases and 2 bases, with 16 bases remaining between them. CDR3 size: 16 residues. The CDR3 reads CASSLGQTGGNYGYTF. DNA for the CDR3: TGCGCCAGCAGCTTAGGACAGACGGGAGGAAACTATGGCTACACCTTC.

There are a few counts of this clonotype. The chain links TRBV10-1 to TRBJ2-3; D remains ambiguous. The CDR3 extends over 12 amino acids. V lost 6 bases, J lost 0 bases, and 4 bases lay in between. Germline V gene lookup returns CDR1 WNHNN and CDR2 SYGVQD (reference sequence). In DNA form, the CDR3 reads TGCGCCAGCAGCGGGAGCACAGATACGCAGTATTTT. As protein: CASSGSTDTQYF.

The chain is built from TRBV20-1 and TRBJ1-6, with D perhaps TRBD1 (6 bases). CDR3 length: 16 amino acids. The germline V gene has CDR1 DFQATT and CDR2 SNEGSKA (reference sequence). V lost 5 bases and J lost 5, with 19 bases in between. The CDR3 nucleotides are TGCAGTGCTCTACGGGCAGGGGTCGGCAATAATTCACCCCTCCACTTT. This sequence encodes CSALRAGVGNNSPLHF.

The V and J genes are TRBV19 and TRBJ2-5; D ambiguous. This CDR3 has 15 amino acids. Germline values: CDR1 LNHDA, CDR2 SQIVND (reference sequence). Trimming left V 1 base short and J 7 bases short, with 16 bases between. This CDR3 is CASSIGQATSGTQYF. CDR3 sequence (DNA): TGTGCCAGTAGTATAGGTCAGGCGACGTCAGGGACCCAGTACTTC.

By share, this clonotype counts as medium-sized. The chain carries TRBV19 and TRBJ1-5, with D possibly being TRBD1 (5 bases). Trimming removed 8 bases at V and 4 bases at J, with 9 bases between. CDR3 length: 12 residues. Germline lookup yields CDR1 LNHDA and CDR2 SQIVND (reference sequence). The CDR3 DNA follows: TGTGCCAGTCGGGGGACTAATCAGCCCCAGCATTTT. It yields the protein CASRGTNQPQHF.